Following are 31 T cell receptor beta chains from one sample sequenced in a study of OX40 agonist ivuxolimab in advanced cancers. TCRdb's table, derived via immunoSEQ multiplex PCR, lists solely in-frame clones and lacks some. Of about 67,000 clones in the sample, around 79% were seen once. The sequences come from CD4+ or CD8+ T cells sorted from blood, collected in a trial of the OX40 agonist ivuxolimab. Receptors originate from an adult with an advanced solid tumor such as melanoma, head and neck, liver or kidney cancer.

The CDR3 is CAIGAGNYGYTF. The CDR3 DNA is TGTGCCATCGGAGCAGGGAACTATGGCTACACCTTC. The chain carries TRBV10-3 and TRBJ1-2; perhaps TRBD1 as D (5 bases). CDR1 and CDR2 from the germline V gene are ENHRY and SYGVKD. This CDR3 is built from 12 residues. Trimming took off 8 bases at V and 2 bases at J, with 9 bases between the two ends.

The chain joins TRBV15 to TRBJ1-2; D is unclear. The CDR3 runs to 16 residues. V was clipped by 0 bases and J by 2 bases, with 13 bases between them. CDR1 and CDR2 (germline): LNHNV, YYDKDF (reference sequence). This CDR3 reads CATSRDSWVSNYGYTF. The CDR3 DNA is TGTGCCACCAGCAGAGATAGCTGGGTGTCGAACTATGGCTACACCTTC.

The chain recombines TRBV6-1 with TRBJ2-1, with D perhaps matching TRBD2 (5 bases). Germline values: CDR1 MNHNS, CDR2 SASEGT. V lost 2 bases and J 9 bases, leaving 20 bases between the germline ends. The CDR3 loop spans 16 amino acids. The CDR3 region has the DNA TGTGCCAGCAGTGAACCCCAGCGGACCCTCCGAGGTGAGCAGTTCTTC. It yields the protein CASSEPQRTLRGEQFF.

This chain uses TRBV25-1 with TRBJ1-2; 9 nucleotides agree with TRBD1. CDR1 MGHDK and CDR2 SYGVNS come from the germline V gene. Unmatched junction bases numbered 4, after V lost 2 bases and J lost 6 bases. The CDR3 is made up of 14 amino acids. Here the CDR3 reads CASSELGTGNGYTF. CDR3 nucleotides: TGTGCCAGCAGTGAACTGGGGACAGGGAATGGCTACACCTTC.

This chain links TRBV7-9 with TRBJ2-2; no definite D call. V shed 1 base and J shed 2 bases, with 14 bases lying between them. The CDR3 length is 17 residues. Germline CDR1 is SEHNR and CDR2 is FQNEAQ (reference sequence). In DNA form, the CDR3 reads TGTGCCAGCAGCTTAGGCCTCATGGGAAAAAACACCGGGGAGCTGTTTTTT. Its translation: CASSLGLMGKNTGELFF. The whole variable domain, filled in from reference TRBV7-9 and TRBJ2-2, reads DTGVSQNPRHKITKRGQNVTFRCDPISEHNRLYWYRQTLGQGPEFLTYFQNEAQLEKSRLLSDRFSAERPKGSFSTLEIQRTEQGDSAMYLCASSLGLMGKNTGELFFGEGSRLTVL.

The CDR3 DNA sequence: TGCAGCGTTGAAGATCGGAGGACCCAATTAACCGGGGAGCTGTTTTTT. Its translation is CSVEDRRTQLTGELFF. The chain employs TRBV29-1 and TRBJ2-2; a weak D match, TRBD2 (5 bases). CDR1 SQVTM and CDR2 ANQGSEA come from the germline V gene. Trimming removed 0 bases at V and 5 bases at J, with 16 bases between. This CDR3 is 16 amino acids long.

The CDR3 spells CASSHRVAGGIRGDTGELFF. CDR3 nucleotide sequence: TGTGCCAGTAGTCACCGGGTAGCGGGAGGGATTCGGGGGGACACCGGGGAGCTGTTTTTT. V is TRBV19 and J is TRBJ2-2; 11 bases are shared with TRBD2. The junction had 17 bases not matched to a gene; V was cut back by 5 bases and J by 3 bases. CDR3 length equals 20 residues. The germline gives CDR1 LNHDA, CDR2 SQIVND (reference sequence).

This chain joins TRBV13 and TRBJ2-7, with D hard to call. Trimming stripped 5 bases from V and 1 base from J, with 9 bases between. CDR1 and CDR2 from the germline V gene are PRHDT and FYEKMQ (reference sequence). The CDR3 spans 13 residues. Written as DNA, the CDR3 is TGTGCCAGCAGCCAACGACCGTCCTACGAGCAGTACTTC. Encoded protein: CASSQRPSYEQYF.

The rearrangement uses TRBV9 and TRBJ2-5, with TRBD2 matching over 8 bases. Germline assignment: CDR1 SGDLS and CDR2 YYNGEE. J gave up 4 bases and V 3 bases, and 14 bases lay outside the gene matches. CDR3 length equals 17 residues. The DNA of the CDR3 is TGTGCCAGCAGCGAGGCCCCCCGGGCGGGAGGTATAGAGACCCAGTACTTC. Its protein is CASSEAPRAGGIETQYF.

The chain employs TRBV5-1 and TRBJ1-4; 7 nucleotides align to TRBD1. With V trimmed by 4 bases and J by 3 bases, 6 bases remained unmatched. Germline loops: CDR1 SGHRS, CDR2 YFSETQ. This CDR3 is built from 15 residues. This chain's CDR3 is CASSVLGQPNEKLFF. The CDR3 DNA follows: TGCGCCAGCAGCGTTCTGGGACAGCCTAATGAAAAACTGTTTTTT.

The chain employs TRBV5-1 and TRBJ2-7; 7 bases are shared with TRBD2. This CDR3 has 16 residues. V was pared by 4 bases and J by 2 bases, with 12 bases of the junction left unmatched. Germline V lookup: CDR1 SGHRS, CDR2 YFSETQ. CDR3 loop: CASSPGGVSLTYEQYF. CDR3 bases: TGCGCCAGCAGCCCGGGGGGAGTCTCGCTAACCTACGAGCAGTACTTC.

The J gene is TRBJ1-1, the V gene TRBV9; D call uncertain. The CDR3 totals 13 residues. Trimming stripped 1 base from V and 4 bases from J, with 8 bases between. From germline, CDR1 is SGDLS and CDR2 YYNGEE. Written as DNA, the CDR3 is TGTGCCAGCAGCGTAATAGAGGGCACTGAAGCTTTCTTT. Amino acids: CASSVIEGTEAFF.

The rearrangement links TRBV7-2 to TRBJ2-6; 7 bases map to TRBD1. Trimming cost V 0 bases and J 1 base; bases outside gene matches: 3. CDR3 size: 17 residues. In germline, CDR1 is SGHTA, CDR2 FQGNSA. CDR3 loop: CASSLAATGSGANVLTF. CDR3 DNA: TGTGCCAGCAGCTTAGCGGCGACAGGGTCTGGGGCCAACGTCCTGACTTTC.

The rearrangement joins TRBV6-5 to TRBJ2-4; no firm D call. The CDR3 runs to 13 residues. Trimming removed 7 bases at V and 9 bases at J, with 16 bases between. Germline CDR1 is MNHEY and CDR2 is SVGAGI. The CDR3 sequence: CASTPDLRSIQYF. The CDR3 region has the DNA TGTGCCAGCACCCCGGATCTCCGCAGCATTCAGTACTTC.

The chain is built from TRBV27 and TRBJ2-5; D perhaps matches TRBD1 (6 bases). The length of the CDR3 is 15 residues. CDR1 MNHEY and CDR2 SMNVEV come from the germline V gene (reference sequence). The ends were cut back, 4 bases at V and 2 bases at J, with 14 bases in the middle. In nucleotides, the CDR3 is TGTGCCAGCAGTTCGTCAACAGGGCCACAAGAGACCCAGTACTTC. The encoded protein is CASSSSTGPQETQYF.

CDR3 sequence reads: CASSWGTSGGTYF. The CDR3 DNA reads as TGTGCCAGCAGTTGGGGGACTAGCGGAGGCACGTACTTC. V and J are TRBV27 and TRBJ2-5; 11 bases map to TRBD2. V lost 4 bases and J lost 13; bases outside the gene matches: 8. Germline V gives CDR1 MNHEY, CDR2 SMNVEV (reference sequence). CDR3 size: 13 residues.

There are a few counts of this clone. V gene TRBV5-1 combines with J gene TRBJ2-3; D perhaps matches TRBD1 (6 bases). This CDR3 contains 16 residues. CDR1 and CDR2 from the germline V gene are SGHRS and YFSETQ. V lost 3 bases to trimming and J lost 4 bases, with 18 bases between them. The CDR3 region is CASSSGRGFFPDTQYF. The CDR3 nucleotides are TGCGCCAGCAGCTCTGGCAGGGGTTTTTTCCCAGATACGCAGTATTTT.

The DNA of the CDR3 is TGTGCCAGCATACTAACAACTGGAACCTCCTACGAGCAGTACTTC. Translating it yields CASILTTGTSYEQYF. V usage is TRBV28 and J usage is TRBJ2-7; D is uncertain. The V gene lost 7 bases and the J gene lost 0 bases, with 16 bases spanning the gap. The germline gives CDR1 MDHEN, CDR2 SYDVKM. This CDR3 is built from 15 residues. Based on the CDR3 plus reference TRBV28 and TRBJ2-7, the full variable domain is DVKVTQSSRYLVKRTGEKVFLECVQDMDHENMFWYRQDPGLGLRLIYFSYDVKMKEKGDIPEGYSVSREKKERFSLILESASTNQTSMYLCASILTTGTSYEQYFGPGTRLTVT.

The genes are TRBV19 and TRBJ2-2; D call uncertain. The germline V gene has CDR1 LNHDA and CDR2 SQIVND (reference sequence). The CDR3 has 14 residues. Trimming cost V 5 bases and J 6 bases, with 13 bases left between them. CDR3 amino acids: CASSRPDDSGELFF. Here the CDR3 DNA reads TGTGCCAGTAGTCGGCCCGACGACTCCGGGGAGCTGTTTTTT.

CDR3 in amino acids: CASSFGPGANYGYTF. DNA for the CDR3: TGTGCCAGCAGTTTCGGACCGGGGGCTAACTATGGCTACACCTTC. The V gene is TRBV27, the J gene TRBJ1-2, with D possibly being TRBD1 (5 bases). The germline CDR1 and CDR2 sequences are MNHEY and SMNVEV (reference sequence). The germline V and J ends were trimmed by 3 bases and 0 bases, with 11 bases remaining between them. The CDR3 spans 15 residues.

On this clone itself: The germline gene is not matched at one end of the junction; a read error may be the cause. This chain joins TRBV2 and TRBJ1-2; D is undetermined. This CDR3 has 9 residues. CDR1 SNHLY and CDR2 FYNNEI come from the germline V gene. CDR3: CASSNRPHF. The CDR3 nucleotides are TGTGCCAGCAGTAACCGGCCGCACTTC. Together with reference TRBV2 and TRBJ1-2, the CDR3 gives the full variable domain: EPEVTQTPSHQVTQMGQEVILRCVPISNHLYFYWYRQILGQKVEFLVSFYNNEISEKSEIFDDQFSVERPDGSNFTLKIRSTKLEDSAMYFCASSNRPHFGSGTRLTVV.

This clone was recorded a few times. The chain couples TRBV6-5 to TRBJ2-1, with 7 bases aligning to TRBD2. Trimming removed 6 bases from V and 9 bases from J; junction bases left unmatched: 11. In germline, CDR1 is MNHEY, CDR2 SVGAGI. There are 14 residues in the CDR3. The CDR3 nucleotides are TGTGCCAGCAGGAGCGGACTAGTGCTTGGTGAGCAGTTCTTC. As protein: CASRSGLVLGEQFF.

This chain links TRBV18 with TRBJ2-2; D possibly corresponds to TRBD2 (6 bases). The CDR3 contains 14 residues. From germline, CDR1 is KGHSH and CDR2 LQKENI. V was cut by 4 bases and J by 10 bases, with 16 bases left in between. The DNA of the CDR3 is TGTGCCAGCTCACTAGGAGGGCCGACGGAGGAGCTGTTTTTT. This encodes CASSLGGPTEELFF.

The chain recombines TRBV15 with TRBJ2-7, with 12 bases that match TRBD1. The germline V gene encodes CDR1 LNHNV and CDR2 YYDKDF (reference sequence). The CDR3 is made up of 15 amino acids. Unmatched junction bases numbered 6, after V lost 4 bases and J lost 5 bases. CDR3 in amino acids: CATSKGGTGGNEQYV. The CDR3 nucleotides are TGTGCCACCAGCAAGGGAGGGACAGGGGGCAACGAGCAGTACGTC.

The chain joins TRBV4-3 to TRBJ2-7; possible D gene TRBD2, 6 bases. The CDR3 extends over 15 amino acids. Germline-derived CDR1 and CDR2 are LGHNA and YSLEER. V was shortened by 1 base and J by 2 bases, with 12 bases between the two germline ends. CDR3 residues: CASSQGTGGPYEQYF. The DNA of the CDR3 is TGCGCCAGCAGCCAAGGTACCGGAGGGCCCTACGAGCAGTACTTC.

The chain has TRBV9 and TRBJ2-2; no reliable D call. Deletions cut 0 bases from V and 8 bases from J, with 20 bases between. Per germline, CDR1 SGDLS and CDR2 YYNGEE. CDR3 length equals 17 residues. CDR3 region: CASSVVGDGGPRGELFF. CDR3 in DNA: TGTGCCAGCAGCGTAGTGGGTGATGGCGGCCCTCGAGGGGAGCTGTTTTTT.

Remarks on this clone: Because the CDR3's place on the DNA is in doubt, the DNA is left out and the CDR3 is given as listed by TCRdb. V is TRBV27 and J is TRBJ1-1; the table names TRBD1, a call not compared with the DNA. Per the germline V gene, CDR1 is MNHEY and CDR2 is SMNVEV (reference sequence). The CDR3 sequence runs 14 residues, both termini included. Here the CDR3 reads CASSSRQVGYGTFF.

The V call is TRBV18, the J call TRBJ1-1; a possible D gene is TRBD1 (5 bases). The V gene lost 6 bases and the J gene lost 4 bases, with 15 bases spanning the gap. Germline values: CDR1 KGHSH, CDR2 LQKENI. The CDR3 is made up of 14 amino acids. CDR3 nucleotide sequence: TGTGCCAGCTCCAACGGCCTGGGGGGCACTGAAGCTTTCTTT. It codes for CASSNGLGGTEAFF.

J is TRBJ2-7 and V is TRBV7-3; D ambiguous. V was clipped by 4 bases and J by 3 bases, with 10 bases between them. In germline, CDR1 is SGHTA, CDR2 FQGTGA. The length of the CDR3 is 13 residues. The CDR3 DNA sequence: TGTGCCAGCAGCTCGTGGATCGGCTACGAGCAGTACTTC. This codes for CASSSWIGYEQYF. Full variable domain (rest looked up from reference TRBV7-3 and TRBJ2-7): GAGVSQTPSNKVTEKGKYVELRCDPISGHTALYWYRQSLGQGPEFLIYFQGTGAADDSGLPNDRFFAVRPEGSVSTLKIQRTERGDSAVYLCASSSWIGYEQYFGPGTRLTVT.

The chain couples TRBV6-6 to TRBJ2-7; D perhaps matches TRBD1 (6 bases). The V and J ends lost 8 bases and 0 bases respectively, with 11 bases between them. The CDR3 length is 13 residues. The germline V gene encodes CDR1 MNHNY and CDR2 SVGAGI (reference sequence). CDR3 nucleotides: TGTGCCAGCTCGGACAGTTACTCCTACGAGCAGTACTTC. Amino acids: CASSDSYSYEQYF.

The rearrangement links TRBV6-6 to TRBJ2-2; D is ambiguous. Trimming stripped 4 bases from V and 6 bases from J, with 12 bases between. The CDR3 length is 14 residues. The germline gives CDR1 MNHNY, CDR2 SVGAGI (reference sequence). CDR3 protein: CASSFGSPAGELFF. For the CDR3, the DNA is TGTGCCAGCAGTTTCGGGTCCCCCGCCGGGGAGCTGTTTTTT.